There are many counts of the clone carrying this T cell receptor beta chain. The antigen is undetermined. This record belongs to a study of T cells after yellow fever vaccination. Broader study findings: Clones from primary vaccination mostly reappeared after the booster (around 96% CD4, around 90% CD8).

The CDR3 contains 15 residues. The junction had 7 bases not matched to a gene; V was cut back by 2 bases and J by 6 bases. The V gene's germline CDR1 is SGHRS and CDR2 YFSETQ. It was through 5'RACE template switching that TCR cDNA was made, with a universal primer site and UMIs added. TCRdb called the 5' RACE reads again in MiXCR, with one record for every CDR3 protein. The table records 300,000 or so distinct CDR3 sequences, under 5% of them present only once. The input for sequencing was PBMCs, taken 5 days after the yellow fever booster vaccination. The rearrangement joins TRBV5-1 to TRBJ2-3; 9 bases fit TRBD1. This TCR was sampled from a man aged 18-30 years who received the YFV17D yellow fever vaccine. Here the CDR3 reads CASSFLGTGYDTQYF. The CDR3 nucleotides are TGCGCCAGCAGCTTCCTCGGGACAGGGTACGATACGCAGTATTTT.